This T cell receptor (beta chain) was identified in a study of blood T cell repertoires in COVID-19. Study in general: Acute and convalescent COVID-19 samples came from the United States, Italy and Spain. Sources were T cells, B-cell-depleted T cells, or PBMCs; the material itself was cDNA or gDNA.

Original analysis: Estimated nucleated cell counts came from reference gene primer amplification. TCRdb keeps only in-frame clones here, not all; method: immunoSEQ multiplex PCR. That table furnishes V, J and clone size, whereas the DNA furnished D and trimming. The sample yields approximately 100,000 clones, about 86% seen once. There are 13 residues in the CDR3. V lost 2 bases and J lost 4, with 6 bases in between. Per the germline V gene, CDR1 is GTSNPN and CDR2 is SVGIG (reference sequence). The source material was peripheral blood. The chain couples TRBV30 to TRBJ1-6, with no clear D. The sequence was obtained from a woman older than 75 with active or convalescent COVID-19. The CDR3 bases are TGTGCCTGGAGTTCAGGTTATAATTCACCCCTCCACTTT. Its translation: CAWSSGYNSPLHF.